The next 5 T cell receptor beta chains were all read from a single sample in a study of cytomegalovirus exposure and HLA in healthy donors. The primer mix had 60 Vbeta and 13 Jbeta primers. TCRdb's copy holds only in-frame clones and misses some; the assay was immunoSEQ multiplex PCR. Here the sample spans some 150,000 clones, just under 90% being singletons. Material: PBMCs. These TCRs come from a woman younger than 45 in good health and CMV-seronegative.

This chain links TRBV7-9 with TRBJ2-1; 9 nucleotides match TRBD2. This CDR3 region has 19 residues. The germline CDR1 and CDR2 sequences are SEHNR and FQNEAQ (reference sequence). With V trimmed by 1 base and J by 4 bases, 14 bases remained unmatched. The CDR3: CASSLVGLAGPIQYNEQFF. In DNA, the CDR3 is TGTGCCAGCAGCTTAGTTGGTCTAGCGGGACCGATTCAATACAATGAGCAGTTCTTC.

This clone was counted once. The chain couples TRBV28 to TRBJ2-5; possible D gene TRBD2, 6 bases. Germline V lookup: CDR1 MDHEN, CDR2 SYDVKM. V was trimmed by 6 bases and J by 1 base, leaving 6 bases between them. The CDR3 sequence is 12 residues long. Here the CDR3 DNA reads TGTGCCAGCAGGGGGGGCCAAGAGACCCAGTACTTC. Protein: CASRGGQETQYF.

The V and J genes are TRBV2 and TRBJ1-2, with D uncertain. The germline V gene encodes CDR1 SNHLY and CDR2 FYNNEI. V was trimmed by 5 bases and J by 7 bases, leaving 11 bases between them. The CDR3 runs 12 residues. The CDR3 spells CASSTQWSGYTF. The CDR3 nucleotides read TGTGCCAGCAGTACCCAATGGAGTGGCTACACCTTC.

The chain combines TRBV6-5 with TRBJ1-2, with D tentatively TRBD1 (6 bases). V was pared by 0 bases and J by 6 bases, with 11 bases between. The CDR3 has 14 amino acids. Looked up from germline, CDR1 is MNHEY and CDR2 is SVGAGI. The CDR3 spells CASSYSPRGHGYTF. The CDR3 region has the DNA TGTGCCAGCAGTTACTCGCCCAGGGGTCATGGCTACACCTTC.

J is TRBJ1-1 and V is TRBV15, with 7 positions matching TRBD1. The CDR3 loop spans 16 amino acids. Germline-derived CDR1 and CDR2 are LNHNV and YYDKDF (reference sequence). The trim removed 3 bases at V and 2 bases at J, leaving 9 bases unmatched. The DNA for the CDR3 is TGTGCCACCAGCAGCCCCGGGACAGCCTTAAACACTGAAGCTTTCTTT. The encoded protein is CATSSPGTALNTEAFF.